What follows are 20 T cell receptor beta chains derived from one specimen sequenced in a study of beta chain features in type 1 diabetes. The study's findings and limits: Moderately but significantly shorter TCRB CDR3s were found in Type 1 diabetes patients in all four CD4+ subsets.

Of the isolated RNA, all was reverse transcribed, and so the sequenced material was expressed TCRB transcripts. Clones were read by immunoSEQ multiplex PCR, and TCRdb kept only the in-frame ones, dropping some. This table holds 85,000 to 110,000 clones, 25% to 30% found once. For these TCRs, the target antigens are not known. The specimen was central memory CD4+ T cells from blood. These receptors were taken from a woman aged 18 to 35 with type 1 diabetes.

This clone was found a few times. In nucleotides, the CDR3 is TGTGCCAGCAGCCCCGACAGGGGCCGTGAGCAGTACTTC. Encoded protein: CASSPDRGREQYF. This chain connects TRBV7-2 to TRBJ2-7, with 8 bases identical to TRBD1. Trimming cost V 5 bases and J 7 bases; bases outside gene matches: 7. The CDR3 loop spans 13 amino acids. The germline CDR1 and CDR2 sequences are SGHTA and FQGNSA.

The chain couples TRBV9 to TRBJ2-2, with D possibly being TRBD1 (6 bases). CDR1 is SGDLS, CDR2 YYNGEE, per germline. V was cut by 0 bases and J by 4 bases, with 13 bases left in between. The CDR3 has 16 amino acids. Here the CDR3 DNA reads TGTGCCAGCAGCGTAGCGGACAGTCCCAGCACCGGGGAGCTGTTTTTT. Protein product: CASSVADSPSTGELFF.

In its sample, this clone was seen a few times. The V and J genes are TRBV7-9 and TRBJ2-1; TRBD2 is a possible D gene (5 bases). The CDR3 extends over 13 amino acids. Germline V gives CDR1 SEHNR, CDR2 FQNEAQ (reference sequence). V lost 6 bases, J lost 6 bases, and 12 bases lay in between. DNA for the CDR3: TGTGCCAGCAGACCAGCGGCGATCAATGAGCAGTTCTTC. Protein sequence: CASRPAAINEQFF. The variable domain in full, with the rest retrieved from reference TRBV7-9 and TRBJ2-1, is DTGVSQNPRHKITKRGQNVTFRCDPISEHNRLYWYRQTLGQGPEFLTYFQNEAQLEKSRLLSDRFSAERPKGSFSTLEIQRTEQGDSAMYLCASRPAAINEQFFGPGTRLTVL.

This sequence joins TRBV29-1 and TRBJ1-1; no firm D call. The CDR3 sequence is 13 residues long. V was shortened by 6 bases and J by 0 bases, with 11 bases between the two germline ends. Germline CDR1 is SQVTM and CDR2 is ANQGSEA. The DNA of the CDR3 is TGCAGCGTACGGGGAGAGATGAACACTGAAGCTTTCTTT. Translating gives CSVRGEMNTEAFF.

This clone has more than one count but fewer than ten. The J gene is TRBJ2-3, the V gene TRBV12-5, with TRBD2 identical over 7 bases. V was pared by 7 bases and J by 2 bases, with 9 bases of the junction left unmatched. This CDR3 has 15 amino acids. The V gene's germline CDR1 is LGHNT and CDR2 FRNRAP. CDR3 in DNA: TGTGCTAGTGCCCTCACGGGGGGAACCACAGATACGCAGTATTTT. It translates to CASALTGGTTDTQYF.

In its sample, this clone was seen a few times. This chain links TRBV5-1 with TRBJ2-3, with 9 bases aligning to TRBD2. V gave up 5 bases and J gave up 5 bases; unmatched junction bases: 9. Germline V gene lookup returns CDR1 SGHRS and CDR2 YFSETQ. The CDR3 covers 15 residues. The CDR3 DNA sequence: TGCGCCAGCAGTCGGTCGGTAGCGGGAGTAGATACGCAGTATTTT. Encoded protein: CASSRSVAGVDTQYF.

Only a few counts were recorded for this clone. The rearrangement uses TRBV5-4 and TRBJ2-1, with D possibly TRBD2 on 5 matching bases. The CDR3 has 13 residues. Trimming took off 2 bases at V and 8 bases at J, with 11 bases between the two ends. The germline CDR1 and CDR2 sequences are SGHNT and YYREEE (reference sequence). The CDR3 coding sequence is TGTGCCAGCAGCTTCGGCGGGTATTATGAGCAGTTCTTC. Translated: CASSFGGYYEQFF.

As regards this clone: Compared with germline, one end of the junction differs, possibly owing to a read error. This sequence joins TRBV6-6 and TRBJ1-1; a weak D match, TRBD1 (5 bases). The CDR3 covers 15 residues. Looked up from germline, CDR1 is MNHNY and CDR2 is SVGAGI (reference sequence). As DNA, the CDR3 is TGTGCCAGCAGTATAACAACAGGAGGGAACCCTGAAGCTTTCTTT. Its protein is CASSITTGGNPEAFF.

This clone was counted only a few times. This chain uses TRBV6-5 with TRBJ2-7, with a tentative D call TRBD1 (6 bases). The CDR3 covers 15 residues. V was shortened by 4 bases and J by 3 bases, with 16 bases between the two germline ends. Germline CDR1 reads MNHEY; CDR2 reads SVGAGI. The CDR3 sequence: CASSSRLDSHYEQYF. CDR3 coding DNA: TGTGCCAGCAGTTCTCGGCTGGACAGCCACTACGAGCAGTACTTC.

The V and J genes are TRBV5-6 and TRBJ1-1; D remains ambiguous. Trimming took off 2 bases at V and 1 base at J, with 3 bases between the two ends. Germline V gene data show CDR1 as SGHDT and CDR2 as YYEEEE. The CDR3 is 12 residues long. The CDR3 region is CASSFGNTEAFF. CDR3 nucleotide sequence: TGTGCCAGCAGCTTCGGGAACACTGAAGCTTTCTTT.

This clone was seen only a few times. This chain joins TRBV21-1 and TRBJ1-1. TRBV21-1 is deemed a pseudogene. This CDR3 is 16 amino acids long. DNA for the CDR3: TGTGCCAGCAGCAAATTGGACTGCGGGAGGAACACTGAAGCTTTCTTT. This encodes CASSKLDCGRNTEAFF.

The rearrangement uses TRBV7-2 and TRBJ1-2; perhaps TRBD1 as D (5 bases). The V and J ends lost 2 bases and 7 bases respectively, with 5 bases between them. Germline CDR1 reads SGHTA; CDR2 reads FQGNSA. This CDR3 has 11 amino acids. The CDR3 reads CASSLQGGYTF. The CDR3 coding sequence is TGTGCCAGCAGCTTACAGGGTGGCTACACCTTC.

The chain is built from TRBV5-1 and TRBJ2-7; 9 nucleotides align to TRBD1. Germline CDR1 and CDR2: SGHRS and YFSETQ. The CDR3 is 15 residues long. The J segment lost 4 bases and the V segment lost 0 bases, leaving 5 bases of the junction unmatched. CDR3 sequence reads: CASSLETGTGYEQYF. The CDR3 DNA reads TGCGCCAGCAGCTTGGAAACCGGGACAGGGTACGAGCAGTACTTC.

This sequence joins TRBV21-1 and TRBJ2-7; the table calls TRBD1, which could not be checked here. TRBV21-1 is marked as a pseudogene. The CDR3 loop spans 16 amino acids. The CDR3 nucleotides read TGTGCCAGCAGCTTCGTACCGGGACAGGCGACCTACGAGCAGTACGTC. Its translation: CASSFVPGQATYEQYV.

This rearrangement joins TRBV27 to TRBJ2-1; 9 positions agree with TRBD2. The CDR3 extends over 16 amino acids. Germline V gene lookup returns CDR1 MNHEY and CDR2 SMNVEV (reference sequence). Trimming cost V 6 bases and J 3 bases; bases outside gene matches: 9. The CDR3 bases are TGTGCCAGCAGGACGGAAGGCGGGAGGGTCTACAATGAGCAGTTCTTC. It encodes CASRTEGGRVYNEQFF.

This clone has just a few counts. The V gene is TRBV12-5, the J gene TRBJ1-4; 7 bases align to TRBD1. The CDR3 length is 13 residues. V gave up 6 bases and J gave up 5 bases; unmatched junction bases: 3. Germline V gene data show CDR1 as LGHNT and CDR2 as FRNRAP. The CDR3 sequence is CASGPGQNEKLFF. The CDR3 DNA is TGTGCTAGTGGACCGGGACAGAATGAAAAACTGTTTTTT.

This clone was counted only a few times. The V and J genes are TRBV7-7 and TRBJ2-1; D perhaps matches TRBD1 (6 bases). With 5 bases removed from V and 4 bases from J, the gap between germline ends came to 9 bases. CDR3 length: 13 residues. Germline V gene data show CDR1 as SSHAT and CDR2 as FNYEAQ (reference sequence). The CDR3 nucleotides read TGTGCCAGCAGCATCGACAGGTACAATGAGCAGTTCTTC. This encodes CASSIDRYNEQFF. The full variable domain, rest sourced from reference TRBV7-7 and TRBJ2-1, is GAGVSQSPRYKVTKRGQDVTLRCDPISSHATLYWYQQALGQGPEFLTYFNYEAQPDKSGLPSDRFSAERPEGSISTLTIQRTEQRDSAMYRCASSIDRYNEQFFGPGTRLTVL.

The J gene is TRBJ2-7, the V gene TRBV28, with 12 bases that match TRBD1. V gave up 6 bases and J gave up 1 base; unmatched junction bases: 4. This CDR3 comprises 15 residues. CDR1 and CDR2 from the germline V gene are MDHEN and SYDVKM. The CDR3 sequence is CASRTGQGASYEQYF. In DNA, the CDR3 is TGTGCCAGCAGAACGGGACAGGGGGCTTCCTACGAGCAGTACTTC.

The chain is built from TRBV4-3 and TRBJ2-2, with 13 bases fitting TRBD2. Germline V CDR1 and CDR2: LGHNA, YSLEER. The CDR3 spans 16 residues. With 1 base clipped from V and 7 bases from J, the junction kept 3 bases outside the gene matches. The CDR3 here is CASSQVGTSGNGELFF. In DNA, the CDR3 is TGCGCCAGCAGCCAAGTGGGGACTAGCGGGAACGGGGAGCTGTTTTTT.

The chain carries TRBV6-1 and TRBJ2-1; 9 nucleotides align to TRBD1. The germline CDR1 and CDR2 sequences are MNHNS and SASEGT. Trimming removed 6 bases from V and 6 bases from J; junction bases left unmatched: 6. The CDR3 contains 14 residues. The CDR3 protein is CASSAGTGRNEQFF. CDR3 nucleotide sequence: TGTGCCAGCAGCGCCGGGACAGGGCGCAATGAGCAGTTCTTC.